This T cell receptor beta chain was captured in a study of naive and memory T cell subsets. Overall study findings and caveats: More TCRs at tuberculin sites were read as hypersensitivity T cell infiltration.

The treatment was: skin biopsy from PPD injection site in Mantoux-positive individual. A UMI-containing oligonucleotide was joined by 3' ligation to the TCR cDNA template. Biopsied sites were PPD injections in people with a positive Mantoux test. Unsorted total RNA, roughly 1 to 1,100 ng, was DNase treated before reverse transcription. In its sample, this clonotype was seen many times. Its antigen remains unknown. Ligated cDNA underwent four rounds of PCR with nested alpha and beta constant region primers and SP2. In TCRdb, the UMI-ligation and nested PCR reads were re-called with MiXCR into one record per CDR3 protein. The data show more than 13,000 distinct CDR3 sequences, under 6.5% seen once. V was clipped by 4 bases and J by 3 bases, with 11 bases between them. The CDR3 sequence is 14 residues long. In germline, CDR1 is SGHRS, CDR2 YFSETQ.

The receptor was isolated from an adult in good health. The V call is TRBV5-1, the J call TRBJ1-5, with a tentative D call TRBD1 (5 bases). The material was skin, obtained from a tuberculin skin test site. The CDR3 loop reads CASSPGTNNQPQHF. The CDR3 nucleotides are TGCGCCAGCAGCCCGGGGACCAACAATCAGCCCCAGCATTTT.